Each of the 22 T cell receptor beta chains below was sequenced from the same sample in a study of T cells after yellow fever vaccination. From the 5' RACE reads, TCRdb called clonotypes with MiXCR, one entry per CDR3 protein. The sample lists 280,000 or so distinct CDR3 sequences; around 9.3% were seen once. This sample comprised CD4+ T cells sorted from PBMCs, obtained 5 days after the yellow fever booster vaccination. These receptors all stem from a man aged 18 to 30 who received the YFV17D yellow fever vaccine.

This rearrangement joins TRBV11-2 to TRBJ1-2, with unresolved D. Germline loops: CDR1 SGHAT, CDR2 FQNNGV. The length of the CDR3 is 13 residues. Trimming took off 6 bases at V and 5 bases at J, with 13 bases between the two ends. CDR3 coding DNA: TGTGCCAGCAGGTCGCTATTTTTTTATGGCTACACCTTC. Amino acids: CASRSLFFYGYTF.

This clonotype appeared many times. The genes are TRBV20-1 and TRBJ1-1; perhaps TRBD1 as D (5 bases). V lost 0 bases and J 4 bases, leaving 12 bases between the germline ends. The germline gives CDR1 DFQATT, CDR2 SNEGSKA (reference sequence). The CDR3 extends over 14 amino acids. The CDR3: CSAREGPGVTEAFF. CDR3 DNA sequence: TGCAGTGCTAGAGAGGGGCCAGGCGTCACTGAAGCTTTCTTT.

This clonotype was detected only a few times. The V call is TRBV12-3 or TRBV12-4, the J call TRBJ1-1; D call uncertain. With 3 bases removed from V and 1 base from J, the gap between germline ends came to 9 bases. The length of the CDR3 is 14 residues. The chain's CDR3 is CASSLWRRNTEAFF. The CDR3 nucleotides are TGTGCCAGCAGTTTGTGGAGGAGGAACACTGAAGCTTTCTTT.

Many counts were recorded for this clonotype. The V call is TRBV9, the J call TRBJ1-3; maybe TRBD1 (6 bases). The CDR3 is made up of 14 amino acids. Germline V CDR1 and CDR2: SGDLS, YYNGEE. Trimming removed 0 bases at V and 6 bases at J, with 10 bases between. The CDR3 DNA follows: TGTGCCAGCAGCGTAGACAGGGCGGCAAACACCATATATTTT. Amino acid sequence: CASSVDRAANTIYF.

The table lists this clonotype with many counts. The chain couples TRBV5-1 to TRBJ2-5; D is unclear. CDR1 and CDR2 from the germline V gene are SGHRS and YFSETQ. The CDR3 has 14 amino acids. The V and J ends lost 1 base and 1 base respectively, with 8 bases between them. CDR3 DNA sequence: TGCGCCAGCAGCTTGTTCAGTATCCAAGAGACCCAGTACTTC. Its translation is CASSLFSIQETQYF.

In this sample, this clonotype turned up a few times. This chain uses TRBV5-6 with TRBJ2-3; D tentatively fits TRBD1 or TRBD2 (5 bases each). Germline V CDR1 and CDR2: SGHDT, YYEEEE. This CDR3 spans 11 amino acids. The V end lost 1 base, the J end lost 11 bases, and 8 bases lay between the germline ends. The CDR3 coding sequence is TGTGCCAGCAGCTTGAAGGGGAGGCAGTATTTT. It is translated as CASSLKGRQYF.

The rearrangement joins TRBV7-2 to TRBJ2-7; D remains unclear. The CDR3 has 15 amino acids. V dropped 1 base and J dropped 4 bases, with 14 bases sitting between them. CDR1 is SGHTA, CDR2 FQGNSA, per germline. The CDR3 reads CASSLVPVGPYEQYV. As DNA, the CDR3 is TGTGCCAGCAGCTTAGTACCCGTCGGCCCTTACGAGCAGTACGTC.

In this sample, this clonotype turned up a few times. This chain connects TRBV24-1 to TRBJ2-2, with TRBD1 matching 7 bases. CDR1 KGHDR and CDR2 SFDVKD come from the germline V gene. V dropped 6 bases and J dropped 0; count of bases not matched to a gene: 9. The CDR3 covers 17 residues. The CDR3 protein is CATSRPPGQTNTGELFF. The CDR3 DNA is TGTGCCACCAGTCGACCCCCGGGACAGACGAACACCGGGGAGCTGTTTTTT.

The CDR3 bases are TGTGCCAGCAGCCCCGGACGATATGAAGCTTTCTTT. This codes for CASSPGRYEAFF. This chain links TRBV6-2 or TRBV6-3 with TRBJ1-1; D is unclear. Germline V CDR1 and CDR2: MNHEY, SVGEGT. V was pared by 6 bases and J by 7 bases, with 12 bases between. This CDR3 spans 12 amino acids.

This clonotype has a handful of counts. The V gene is TRBV11-2, the J gene TRBJ2-1; unclear D gene. Germline values: CDR1 SGHAT, CDR2 FQNNGV. The CDR3 is 10 amino acids. V was pared by 3 bases and J by 6 bases, with 0 bases between. CDR3 loop: CASSFNEQFF. The CDR3 nucleotides read TGTGCCAGCAGCTTCAATGAGCAGTTCTTC.

The genes are TRBV2 and TRBJ1-1; unclear D gene. The CDR3 is 13 amino acids. V was shortened by 6 bases and J by 7 bases, with 15 bases between the two germline ends. Germline assignment: CDR1 SNHLY and CDR2 FYNNEI. CDR3 nucleotides: TGTGCCAGCAGGGTCGATGTGGGGAATGAAGCTTTCTTT. Translation: CASRVDVGNEAFF.

The J gene is TRBJ1-6, the V gene TRBV2; D remains ambiguous. From germline, CDR1 is SNHLY and CDR2 FYNNEI. Trimming took 3 bases from V and 6 from J, leaving 15 bases between them. This CDR3 region has 16 residues. CDR3 amino acids: CASSEAAYDFNSPLHF. Here the CDR3 DNA reads TGTGCCAGCAGTGAGGCAGCCTATGACTTTAATTCACCCCTCCACTTT.

This clonotype came up a few times. V usage is TRBV5-6 and J usage is TRBJ1-2; D remains ambiguous. V was cut by 1 base and J by 0 bases, with 7 bases left in between. The CDR3 contains 14 residues. Germline loops: CDR1 SGHDT, CDR2 YYEEEE. The CDR3 loop is CASSLSRSNYGYTF. CDR3 DNA sequence: TGTGCCAGCAGCTTGAGCAGGTCTAACTATGGCTACACCTTC.

The rearrangement links TRBV29-1 to TRBJ1-1; no reliable D call. Germline-derived CDR1 and CDR2 are SQVTM and ANQGSEA. This CDR3 region has 13 residues. Between the trimmed V and J ends, which lost 5 bases and 0 bases, there was a span of 10 bases. The CDR3 coding sequence is TGCAGCGTTCTGGGCAGAATGAACACTGAAGCTTTCTTT. Amino acids: CSVLGRMNTEAFF.

The V gene is TRBV23-1, the J gene TRBJ2-7; no reliable D call. TRBV23-1 is identified as an open reading frame with a role that is uncertain. Trimming removed 1 base from V and 4 bases from J, with 14 bases in between. This CDR3 is built from 15 residues. The CDR3 sequence: CASSQCEVPRYEQYV. The CDR3 bases are TGCGCCAGCAGTCAATGTGAAGTGCCTAGGTACGAGCAGTACGTC.

V and J are TRBV20-1 and TRBJ1-3, with unresolved D. The V gene's germline CDR1 is DFQATT and CDR2 SNEGSKA (reference sequence). This CDR3 comprises 13 residues. V was clipped by 3 bases and J by 5 bases, with 11 bases between them. The CDR3 loop reads CSARVVLRNTIYF. CDR3 sequence (DNA): TGCAGTGCTAGGGTGGTCCTCAGAAACACCATATATTTT.

About this clonotype: Because the CDR3 is missing its conserved closing phenylalanine or tryptophan, this is likely a read error. The chain joins TRBV2 to TRBJ2-5; 7 bases align to TRBD1. Germline values: CDR1 SNHLY, CDR2 FYNNEI. The CDR3 runs 13 residues. Germline trimming cut 7 bases from V and 3 bases from J; bases unmatched to any gene: 5. CDR3 region: CASKSQGEETQYL. Written as DNA, the CDR3 is TGTGCCAGCAAGAGTCAGGGGGAAGAGACCCAGTACCTC.

At least ten counts were recorded for this clonotype. The chain is built from TRBV28 and TRBJ1-5; D gene unclear. Germline V gene data show CDR1 as MDHEN and CDR2 as SYDVKM. V dropped 7 bases and J dropped 7 bases, with 11 bases sitting between them. The CDR3 covers 12 residues. DNA of the CDR3: TGTGCCAGCAACCCGACACTGCAGCCCCAGCATTTT. It encodes CASNPTLQPQHF.

In this sample, this clonotype turned up a few times. The V and J genes are TRBV20-1 and TRBJ1-5; no definite D call. The CDR3 length is 14 residues. Deletions cut 4 bases from V and 1 base from J, with 11 bases between. Germline CDR1 is DFQATT and CDR2 is SNEGSKA (reference sequence). Here the CDR3 DNA reads TGCAGTGCTAAACAGCGTGTCAGCAATCAGCCCCAGCATTTT. It codes for CSAKQRVSNQPQHF.

This chain links TRBV19 with TRBJ2-1; D might be TRBD1 (6 bases). The CDR3 length is 15 residues. Germline CDR1 is LNHDA and CDR2 is SQIVND (reference sequence). Deletions cut 3 bases from V and 10 bases from J, with 19 bases between. The CDR3 DNA sequence: TGTGCCAGTAGTATGGGCCTAGGACAACAGGGAGAGCAGTTCTTC. Encoded protein: CASSMGLGQQGEQFF.

This clonotype was counted between two and nine times. This chain uses TRBV7-3 with TRBJ2-5; TRBD2 agrees at 11 bases. Trimming cost V 0 bases and J 5 bases; bases outside gene matches: 5. The germline gives CDR1 SGHTA, CDR2 FQGTGA. The CDR3 has 16 residues. The CDR3 region is CASSLTSGGASETQYF. CDR3 DNA sequence: TGTGCCAGCAGCTTAACTAGCGGGGGGGCGTCGGAGACCCAGTACTTC. The whole variable domain, filled in from reference TRBV7-3 and TRBJ2-5, reads GAGVSQTPSNKVTEKGKYVELRCDPISGHTALYWYRQSLGQGPEFLIYFQGTGAADDSGLPNDRFFAVRPEGSVSTLKIQRTERGDSAVYLCASSLTSGGASETQYFGPGTRLLVL.

This clonotype came up many times. The chain combines TRBV5-1 with TRBJ2-3; perhaps TRBD2 as D (6 bases). Per germline, CDR1 SGHRS and CDR2 YFSETQ. The CDR3 has 15 residues. Trimming pared 2 bases from V and 4 bases from J, leaving 14 bases between. As DNA, the CDR3 is TGCGCCAGCAGCTTCAGGGAGGCGCGTTCAGATACGCAGTATTTT. Protein: CASSFREARSDTQYF.